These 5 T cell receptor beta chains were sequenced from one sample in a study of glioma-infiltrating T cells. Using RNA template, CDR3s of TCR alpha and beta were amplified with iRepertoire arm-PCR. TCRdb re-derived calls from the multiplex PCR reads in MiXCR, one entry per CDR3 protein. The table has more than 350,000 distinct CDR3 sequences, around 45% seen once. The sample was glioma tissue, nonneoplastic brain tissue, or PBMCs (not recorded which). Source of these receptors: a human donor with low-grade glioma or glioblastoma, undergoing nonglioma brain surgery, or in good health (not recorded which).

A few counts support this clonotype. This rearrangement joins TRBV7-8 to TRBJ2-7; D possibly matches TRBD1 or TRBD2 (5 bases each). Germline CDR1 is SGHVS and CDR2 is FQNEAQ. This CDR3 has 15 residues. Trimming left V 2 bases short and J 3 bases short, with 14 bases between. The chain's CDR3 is CASSLFEGRLYEQYF. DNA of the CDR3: TGTGCCAGCAGCTTATTTGAGGGACGGCTCTACGAGCAGTACTTC.

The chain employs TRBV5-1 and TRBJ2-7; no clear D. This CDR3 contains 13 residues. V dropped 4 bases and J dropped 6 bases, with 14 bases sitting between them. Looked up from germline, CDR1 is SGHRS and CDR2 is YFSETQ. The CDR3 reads CASSVTMTSEQYF. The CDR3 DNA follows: TGCGCCAGCAGCGTCACTATGACTTCCGAGCAGTACTTC. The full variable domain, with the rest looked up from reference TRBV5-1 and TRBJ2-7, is KAGVTQTPRYLIKTRGQQVTLSCSPISGHRSVSWYQQTPGQGLQFLFEYFSETQRNKGNFPGRFSGRQFSNSRSEMNVSTLELGDSALYLCASSVTMTSEQYFGPGTRLTVT.

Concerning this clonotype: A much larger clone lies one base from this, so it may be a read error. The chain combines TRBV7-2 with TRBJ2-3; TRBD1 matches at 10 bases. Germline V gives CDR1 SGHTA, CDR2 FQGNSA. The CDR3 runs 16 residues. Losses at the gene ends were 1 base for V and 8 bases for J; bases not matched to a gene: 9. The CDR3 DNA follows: TGTGCCAGCAGCTTAGTTGACAGGGGGCTCCCAGGTACGCAGTATTTT. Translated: CASSLVDRGLPGTQYF.

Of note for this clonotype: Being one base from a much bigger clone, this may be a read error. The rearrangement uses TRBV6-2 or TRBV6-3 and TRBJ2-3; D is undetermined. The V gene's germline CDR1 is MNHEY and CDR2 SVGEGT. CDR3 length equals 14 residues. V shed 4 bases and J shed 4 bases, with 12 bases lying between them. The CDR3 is CASSFGVIADTQYF. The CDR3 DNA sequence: TGTGCCAGCAGTTTTGGGGTAATCGCAGATACGCAGTATTTT.

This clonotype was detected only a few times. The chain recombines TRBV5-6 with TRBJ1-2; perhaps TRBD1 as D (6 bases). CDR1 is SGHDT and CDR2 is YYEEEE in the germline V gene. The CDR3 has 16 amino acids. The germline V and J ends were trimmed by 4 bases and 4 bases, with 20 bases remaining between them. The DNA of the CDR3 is TGTGCCAGCAGCCCAGGACAGTTAACTTTTTCCTATGGCTACACCTTC. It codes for CASSPGQLTFSYGYTF. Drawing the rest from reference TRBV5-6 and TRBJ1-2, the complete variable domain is DAGVTQSPTHLIKTRGQQVTLRCSPKSGHDTVSWYQQALGQGPQFIFQYYEEEERQRGNFPDRFSGHQFPNYSSELNVNALLLGDSALYLCASSPGQLTFSYGYTFGSGTRLTVV.